The clone carrying this TCR beta chain was seen a handful of times. The sample is drawn from a study of cytomegalovirus exposure and HLA in healthy donors. It was with 60 Vbeta and 13 Jbeta primers that the PCR ran. Sequencing was performed with immunoSEQ multiplex PCR; in TCRdb, only in-frame clones are kept and a portion is missing. The repertoire holds roughly 190,000 clones, with about 69% as singletons. Sample: PBMCs. This TCR was recovered from a man aged 25 to 40 in good health and CMV-seropositive.

CDR3 loop: CASSTAYEQYF. DNA of the CDR3: TGTGCCAGCAGTACAGCCTACGAGCAGTACTTC. The J gene is TRBJ2-7, the V gene TRBV6-6, with D unclear. This CDR3 is built from 11 residues. Germline V gene sequence: CDR1 MNHNY, CDR2 SVGAGI (reference sequence). V lost 5 bases and J 2 bases, leaving 4 bases between the germline ends.